This T cell receptor beta chain comes out of a study of blood T cell repertoires in COVID-19. Study-wide context: Nucleic acid was either cDNA or gDNA, and it came from T cells, B-cell-depleted T cells, or PBMCs.

Produced via immunoSEQ multiplex PCR; TCRdb's table is partial and in-frame only. The sample carries under 60,000 clones, under 95% recorded once. This receptor was identified in a human donor in a cohort sampled during active COVID-19. Sequences were obtained from peripheral blood.

The CDR3 sequence is CASSLAAGGSYEQYV. The CDR3 DNA sequence: TGTGCCAGCAGCTTAGCAGCGGGAGGGTCCTACGAGCAGTACGTC. This rearrangement joins TRBV7-2 to TRBJ2-7; TRBD2 matches 10 bases. The CDR3 is 15 amino acids. Looked up from germline, CDR1 is SGHTA and CDR2 is FQGNSA. Trimming at V came to 0 bases and at J to 1 base, leaving 0 bases not matched to a gene.